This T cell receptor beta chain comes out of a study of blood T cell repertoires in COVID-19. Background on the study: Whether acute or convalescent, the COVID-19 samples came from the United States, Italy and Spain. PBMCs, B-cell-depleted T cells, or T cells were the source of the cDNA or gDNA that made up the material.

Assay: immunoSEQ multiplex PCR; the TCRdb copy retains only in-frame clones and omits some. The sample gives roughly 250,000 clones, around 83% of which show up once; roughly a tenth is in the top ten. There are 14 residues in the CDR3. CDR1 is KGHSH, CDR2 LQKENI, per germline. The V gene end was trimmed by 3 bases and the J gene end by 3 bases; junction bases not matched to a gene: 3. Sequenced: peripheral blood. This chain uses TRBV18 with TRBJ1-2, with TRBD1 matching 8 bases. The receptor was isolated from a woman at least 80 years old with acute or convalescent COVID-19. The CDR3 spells CASSPGQGYYGYTF. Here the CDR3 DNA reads TGTGCCAGCTCACCCGGACAGGGATACTATGGCTACACCTTC.